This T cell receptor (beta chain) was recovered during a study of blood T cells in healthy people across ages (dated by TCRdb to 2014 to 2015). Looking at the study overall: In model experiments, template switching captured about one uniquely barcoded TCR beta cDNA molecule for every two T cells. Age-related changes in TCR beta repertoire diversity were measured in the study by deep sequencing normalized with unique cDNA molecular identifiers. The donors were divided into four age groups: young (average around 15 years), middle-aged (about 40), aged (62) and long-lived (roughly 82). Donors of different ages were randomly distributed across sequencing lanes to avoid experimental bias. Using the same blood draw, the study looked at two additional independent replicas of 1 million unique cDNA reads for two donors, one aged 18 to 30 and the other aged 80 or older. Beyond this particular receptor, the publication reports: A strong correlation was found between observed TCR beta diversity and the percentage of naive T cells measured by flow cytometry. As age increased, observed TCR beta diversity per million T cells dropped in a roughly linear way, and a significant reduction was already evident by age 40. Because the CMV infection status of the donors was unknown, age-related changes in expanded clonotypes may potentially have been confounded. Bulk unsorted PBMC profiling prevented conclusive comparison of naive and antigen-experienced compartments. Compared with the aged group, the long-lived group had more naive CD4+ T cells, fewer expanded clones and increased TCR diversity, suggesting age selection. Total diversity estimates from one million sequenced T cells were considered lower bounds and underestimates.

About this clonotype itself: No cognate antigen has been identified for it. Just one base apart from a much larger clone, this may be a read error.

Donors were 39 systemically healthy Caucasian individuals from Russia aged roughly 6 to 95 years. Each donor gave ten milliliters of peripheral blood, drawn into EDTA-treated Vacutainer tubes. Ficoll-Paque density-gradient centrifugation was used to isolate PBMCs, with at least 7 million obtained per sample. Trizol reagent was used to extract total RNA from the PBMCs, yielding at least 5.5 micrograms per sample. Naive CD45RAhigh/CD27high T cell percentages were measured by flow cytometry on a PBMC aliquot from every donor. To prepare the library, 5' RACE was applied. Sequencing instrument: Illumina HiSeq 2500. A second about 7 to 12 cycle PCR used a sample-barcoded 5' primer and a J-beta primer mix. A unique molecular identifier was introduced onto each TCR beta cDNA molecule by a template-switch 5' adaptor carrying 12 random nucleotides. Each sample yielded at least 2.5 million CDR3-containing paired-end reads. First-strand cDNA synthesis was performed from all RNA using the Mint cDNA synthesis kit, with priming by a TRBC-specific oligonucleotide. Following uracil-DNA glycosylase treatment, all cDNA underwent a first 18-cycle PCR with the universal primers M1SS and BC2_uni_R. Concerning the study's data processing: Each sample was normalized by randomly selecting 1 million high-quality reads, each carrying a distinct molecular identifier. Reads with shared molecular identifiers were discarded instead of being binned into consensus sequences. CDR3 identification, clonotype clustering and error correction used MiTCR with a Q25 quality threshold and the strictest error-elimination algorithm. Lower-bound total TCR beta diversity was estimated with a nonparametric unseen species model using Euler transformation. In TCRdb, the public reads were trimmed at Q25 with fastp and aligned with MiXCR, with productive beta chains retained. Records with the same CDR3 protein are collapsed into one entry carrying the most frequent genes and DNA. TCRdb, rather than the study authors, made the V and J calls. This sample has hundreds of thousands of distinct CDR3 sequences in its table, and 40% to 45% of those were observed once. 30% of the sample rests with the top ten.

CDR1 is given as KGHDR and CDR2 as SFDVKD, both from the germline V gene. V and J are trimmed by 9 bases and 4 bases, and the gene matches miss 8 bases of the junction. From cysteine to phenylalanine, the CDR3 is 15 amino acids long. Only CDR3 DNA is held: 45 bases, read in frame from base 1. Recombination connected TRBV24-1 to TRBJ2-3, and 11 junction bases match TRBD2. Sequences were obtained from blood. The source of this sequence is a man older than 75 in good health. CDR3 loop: CATGTTSGGSDTQYF. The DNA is TGTGCCACCGGCACCACTAGCGGGGGTTCAGATACGCAGTATTTT.